This T cell receptor (beta chain) stems from a study of cytomegalovirus exposure and HLA in healthy donors (dated 2017 in TCRdb). Concerning the study at large: The 670 or so repertoires of the first cohort and the 120 validation repertoires were produced on the same platform, according to a later analysis. The study aimed to test whether cataloging public T cell receptors could reveal signatures of past pathogen exposure. In addition to the first cohort of approximately 670 subjects, a separate validation cohort of over 90 different subjects was used. To predict cytomegalovirus infection status, the study combined high-throughput TCR immunosequencing, statistical association of individual TCRs with disease status, and machine learning.

The research as a whole found: The classifier was reported to diagnose cytomegalovirus status with high specificity and sensitivity in both the original cohort and the validation cohort. A later analysis had no HLA typing for the validation cohort, so co-occurrence there was scored across all 120 or so repertoires. In vitro tests confirmed that a few of the cytomegalovirus-associated TCR beta chains recognize cytomegalovirus antigens. A later analysis found that TCRs clustered in the first cohort also tended to co-occur in the 95 to 150 validation repertoires, with roughly 95% of cluster scores above 0. In the study, around 160 TCR beta chains were listed as associated with cytomegalovirus. It was suggested by the authors that the approach could potentially be generalized to other disease states and immunological phenotypes. While some public TCRs were present in many individuals, most TCR sequences turned up only very rarely across donors.

The donors were included in the validation cohort of around 120 subjects, a group kept apart from the roughly 700-subject first cohort. A remark on this clone: Its cognate antigen has yet to be identified. No per-base quality is available; no much larger clone lies one base away.

The receptor library was made with the immunoSEQ multiplex PCR assay. In the original analysis: To diagnose cytomegalovirus status from the catalog of TCR beta chain sequences, a statistical classification framework was built. This immuneACCESS table, as held by TCRdb, lists in-frame sequences with V and J called but not all clones. Of the missing ones, under half trace to an unresolved V gene in checked studies; the others have no known cause. The D gene and trimming were derived from the DNA, and the V and J assignments and clone size from that table. Here the sample has about 70,000 clones; approximately 95% occur a single time. Of the sample, approximately 1.5% falls within the top ten clones. The sample comprised PBMCs. The clonotype comes from a man between 18 and 29 years old in good health and CMV-seropositive.

In nucleotides, the sequence is TGTGCCAGCAGCCCTCGGACAGGGGGATACACCGGGGAGCTGTTTTTT. Translation gives CASSPRTGGYTGELFF. Recombination linked TRBV9 to TRBJ2-2, with TRBD1 matching 10 junction bases. There are 16 amino acids in the CDR3, from cysteine to phenylalanine inclusive. The CDR3 DNA has 48 bases and is translated from base 1. After removal of 4 bases from V and 3 bases from J, the junction retains 6 bases not matched to a gene. Based on the germline V gene, the CDR1 and CDR2 sequences are SGDLS and YYNGEE.